The 21 T cell receptor beta chains presented below share a single source sample, sequenced in a study of cytomegalovirus exposure and HLA in healthy donors. 13 Jbeta primers and 60 Vbeta primers were used for the PCR. The repertoire was sequenced with immunoSEQ multiplex PCR; TCRdb's copy has only in-frame clones and lacks some. The sample has roughly 250,000 clones, about 80% seen once. Sequencing was performed on PBMCs. The receptors were gathered from a girl aged 2-9 years in good health and CMV-seronegative.

The V call is TRBV18, the J call TRBJ2-3, with 10 nucleotides matching TRBD2. Germline trimming cut 8 bases from V and 4 bases from J; bases unmatched to any gene: 3. From germline, CDR1 is KGHSH and CDR2 LQKENI. The CDR3 runs to 13 residues. The CDR3 nucleotides read TGTGCCAGCGCTAGCGGGGGCCCAGATACGCAGTATTTT. Its protein product is CASASGGPDTQYF.

The chain recombines TRBV10-3 with TRBJ1-1; maybe TRBD1 (6 bases). The CDR3 loop spans 15 amino acids. V was shortened by 0 bases and J by 4 bases, with 12 bases between the two germline ends. In germline, CDR1 is ENHRY, CDR2 SYGVKD. In DNA form, the CDR3 reads TGTGCCATCAGTGAGTCGAAAGGGGGACCCACTGAAGCTTTCTTT. Translating gives CAISESKGGPTEAFF.

This clone was recorded a few times. Other DNA sequences in the sample encode the same CDR3. The CDR3 nucleotides are TGTGCCAGCAGCTGGACAGGGGGCACTGAAGCTTTCTTT. Amino acids: CASSWTGGTEAFF. The chain carries TRBV5-4 and TRBJ1-1, with 10 bases aligning to TRBD1. CDR1 is SGHNT, CDR2 YYREEE, per germline (reference sequence). J was trimmed by 4 bases and V by 3 bases; bases with no gene match: 0. This CDR3 has 13 amino acids.

This sequence joins TRBV25-1 and TRBJ2-7; 7 bases fit TRBD1. The CDR3 totals 14 residues. V trimming: 4 bases; J trimming: 2 bases; junction bases outside the gene matches: 5. Germline V gives CDR1 MGHDK, CDR2 SYGVNS. The DNA of the CDR3 is TGTGCCAGCAGTGGGGTCCAGGGGGCCTACGAGCAGTACTTC. This codes for CASSGVQGAYEQYF.

The chain carries TRBV7-2 and TRBJ2-1; D is undetermined. V gave up 7 bases and J gave up 6 bases, with 16 bases separating them. The CDR3 covers 14 residues. Per the germline V gene, CDR1 is SGHTA and CDR2 is FQGNSA. CDR3: CASNKLQRGNEQFF. The CDR3 DNA follows: TGTGCCAGCAACAAACTCCAAAGAGGCAATGAGCAGTTCTTC.

The sample holds one count of this clone. The chain links TRBV28 to TRBJ2-3, with a weak D call TRBD2 (5 bases). Between the trimmed V and J ends, which lost 10 bases and 8 bases, there was a span of 22 bases. The CDR3 extends over 14 amino acids. CDR1 MDHEN and CDR2 SYDVKM come from the germline V gene. The CDR3 reads CATLGSLGSGTQYF. Here the CDR3 DNA reads TGTGCCACCCTCGGCTCTCTAGGGAGCGGTACGCAGTATTTT.

The V and J genes are TRBV29-1 and TRBJ2-5; D is unclear. The CDR3 is 13 amino acids. Germline loops: CDR1 SQVTM, CDR2 ANQGSEA. V was trimmed by 3 bases and J by 4 bases, leaving 12 bases between them. The DNA of the CDR3 is TGCAGCGTTGACAGGAATGGTAGAGAGACCCAGTACTTC. Encoded protein: CSVDRNGRETQYF.

Worth noting for this clone: The same CDR3 is also encoded by other DNA sequences in this sample. V is TRBV11-2 and J is TRBJ2-1; 8 nucleotides line up with TRBD2. V gave up 1 base and J gave up 2 bases; unmatched junction bases: 1. This CDR3 is 15 amino acids long. The V gene's germline CDR1 is SGHAT and CDR2 FQNNGV. CDR3 sequence: CASSLVLAAYNEQFF. Written as DNA, the CDR3 is TGTGCCAGCAGCTTAGTACTAGCGGCCTACAATGAGCAGTTCTTC.

The chain employs TRBV9 and TRBJ1-6, with 10 bases aligning to TRBD1. Germline-derived CDR1 and CDR2 are SGDLS and YYNGEE. V dropped 4 bases and J dropped 7; count of bases not matched to a gene: 8. The CDR3 covers 16 residues. CDR3 in amino acids: CASSPFATGGNSPLHF. In DNA, the CDR3 is TGTGCCAGCAGCCCCTTTGCGACAGGGGGCAATTCACCCCTCCACTTT.

This sequence joins TRBV5-4 and TRBJ2-3, with D possibly matching TRBD2 (5 bases). CDR1 and CDR2 (germline): SGHNT, YYREEE (reference sequence). V lost 8 bases to trimming and J lost 1 base, with 14 bases between them. This CDR3 comprises 14 residues. DNA of the CDR3: TGTGCCAGAGATGGCGGAGGCGGCACAGATACGCAGTATTTT. Translating gives CARDGGGGTDTQYF.

The J gene is TRBJ1-5, the V gene TRBV18; D uncertain. Per the germline V gene, CDR1 is KGHSH and CDR2 is LQKENI. V gave up 0 bases and J gave up 6 bases, with 9 bases separating them. CDR3 length equals 14 residues. The CDR3 protein is CASSPPPERQPQHF. The CDR3 nucleotides are TGTGCCAGCTCACCACCCCCGGAGCGTCAGCCCCAGCATTTT.

This clone was picked up one time. The chain uses TRBV13 and TRBJ1-3, with 7 bases identical to TRBD1. The CDR3 is made up of 15 amino acids. V shed 6 bases, J shed 3 bases, and the junction held 8 bases outside the gene matches. Germline CDR1 is PRHDT and CDR2 is FYEKMQ (reference sequence). The CDR3 DNA reads TGTGCCAGCAGAAAGACAGGGAAAAGTGGAAACACCATATATTTT. This translates into CASRKTGKSGNTIYF.

This chain uses TRBV28 with TRBJ2-7, with D possibly being TRBD1 (5 bases). Germline V CDR1 and CDR2: MDHEN, SYDVKM. Trimming took 7 bases from V and 3 from J, leaving 13 bases between them. CDR3 length: 13 amino acids. CDR3: CASTRELLYEQYF. CDR3 bases: TGTGCCAGCACCAGGGAATTGCTCTACGAGCAGTACTTC. Complete variable domain (other parts from reference TRBV28 and TRBJ2-7): DVKVTQSSRYLVKRTGEKVFLECVQDMDHENMFWYRQDPGLGLRLIYFSYDVKMKEKGDIPEGYSVSREKKERFSLILESASTNQTSMYLCASTRELLYEQYFGPGTRLTVT.

This clone occurred a few times. The chain employs TRBV6-1 and TRBJ2-6; 7 nucleotides line up with TRBD1. Per germline, CDR1 MNHNS and CDR2 SASEGT. With V trimmed by 4 bases and J by 0 bases, 6 bases remained unmatched. The CDR3 length is 17 residues. The CDR3 DNA reads TGTGCCAGCAGTGCCCGGGACAGCTTCTCTGGGGCCAACGTCCTGACTTTC. Translated, it gives CASSARDSFSGANVLTF.

The chain links TRBV4-1 to TRBJ2-5, with D perhaps matching TRBD2 (5 bases). The length of the CDR3 is 16 residues. Germline V gene sequence: CDR1 MGHRA, CDR2 YSYEKL. V lost 0 bases and J 4 bases, leaving 15 bases between the germline ends. The CDR3, as DNA: TGCGCCAGCAGCCAAGAATCTAGCAGAATGGGAGAGACCCAGTACTTC. This codes for CASSQESSRMGETQYF.

The J gene is TRBJ1-3, the V gene TRBV7-9, with 8 positions matching TRBD1. Unmatched junction bases numbered 23, after V lost 0 bases and J lost 16 bases. CDR1 SEHNR and CDR2 FQNEAQ come from the germline V gene (reference sequence). The CDR3 loop spans 18 amino acids. CDR3 sequence (DNA): TGTGCCAGCAGCTTAGCGGAGGGGATGGGGCCCGGTCCTGGACAGGGCTATTTT. Its protein is CASSLAEGMGPGPGQGYF.

The rearrangement joins TRBV11-2 to TRBJ2-4, with D possibly matching TRBD1 (6 bases). CDR1 is SGHAT and CDR2 is FQNNGV in the germline V gene. This CDR3 spans 15 amino acids. Trimming removed 1 base at V and 0 bases at J, with 7 bases between. CDR3 amino acids: CASSLGTVAKNIQYF. For the CDR3, the DNA is TGTGCCAGCAGCTTAGGGACAGTAGCCAAAAACATTCAGTACTTC.

V is TRBV4-1 and J is TRBJ2-1, with 8 positions matching TRBD2. Germline-derived CDR1 and CDR2 are MGHRA and YSYEKL. The ends lost 0 bases at V and 4 bases at J; junction bases unmatched: 5. CDR3 length: 16 amino acids. CDR3 DNA: TGCGCCAGCAGCCAAGATCTGGCGGGGGGTTACAATGAGCAGTTCTTC. Its protein is CASSQDLAGGYNEQFF.

The J gene is TRBJ2-2, the V gene TRBV9; TRBD1 agrees at 7 bases. The germline V gene has CDR1 SGDLS and CDR2 YYNGEE. This CDR3 spans 20 amino acids. The junction had 16 bases not matched to a gene; V was cut back by 2 bases and J by 0 bases. CDR3 in amino acids: CASSVGPTGKELANTGELFF. As DNA, the CDR3 is TGTGCCAGCAGCGTGGGCCCGACAGGGAAGGAGCTAGCGAACACCGGGGAGCTGTTTTTT.

V and J are TRBV5-5 and TRBJ2-5, with D tentatively TRBD1 (5 bases). The V gene lost 1 base and the J gene lost 5 bases, with 9 bases spanning the gap. The CDR3 is made up of 13 amino acids. The germline gives CDR1 SGHKS, CDR2 YYEKEE (reference sequence). Here the CDR3 reads CASSLQGFETQYF. The CDR3 nucleotides read TGTGCCAGCAGCTTGCAGGGCTTTGAGACCCAGTACTTC.

J is TRBJ1-1 and V is TRBV5-1; TRBD1 is a possible D gene (5 bases). This CDR3 is built from 13 residues. V shed 0 bases and J shed 7 bases, with 10 bases lying between them. Germline V lookup: CDR1 SGHRS, CDR2 YFSETQ. The CDR3 sequence is CASSLDLRDEAFF. The CDR3 DNA reads TGCGCCAGCAGCTTGGATCTCAGGGATGAAGCTTTCTTT.